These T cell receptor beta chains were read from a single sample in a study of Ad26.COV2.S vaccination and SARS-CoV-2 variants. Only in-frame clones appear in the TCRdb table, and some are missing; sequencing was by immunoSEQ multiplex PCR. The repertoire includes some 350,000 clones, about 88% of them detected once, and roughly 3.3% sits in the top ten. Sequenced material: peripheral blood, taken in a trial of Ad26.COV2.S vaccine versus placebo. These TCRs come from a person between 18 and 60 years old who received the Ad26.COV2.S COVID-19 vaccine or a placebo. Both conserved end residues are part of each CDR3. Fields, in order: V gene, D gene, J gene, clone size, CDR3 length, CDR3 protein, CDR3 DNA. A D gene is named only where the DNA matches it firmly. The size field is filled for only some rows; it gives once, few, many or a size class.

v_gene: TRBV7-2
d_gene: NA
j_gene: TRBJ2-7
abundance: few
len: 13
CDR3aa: CASSPVSFYEQYF
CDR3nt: TGTGCCAGCAGCCCGGTGAGTTTCTACGAGCAGTACTTC

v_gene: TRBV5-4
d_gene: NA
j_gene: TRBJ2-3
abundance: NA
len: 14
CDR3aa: CASSLIGGTDTQYF
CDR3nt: TGTGCCAGCAGCTTAATAGGGGGCACAGATACGCAGTATTTT

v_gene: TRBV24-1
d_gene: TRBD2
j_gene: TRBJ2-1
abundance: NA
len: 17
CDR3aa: CATSAGTSGRPGNEQFF
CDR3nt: TGTGCCACCAGTGCCGGGACTAGCGGGAGGCCCGGGAATGAGCAGTTCTTC

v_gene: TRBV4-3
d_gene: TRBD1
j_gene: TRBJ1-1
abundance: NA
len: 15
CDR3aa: CASSQRDRGGTEAFF
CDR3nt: TGCGCCAGCAGCCAACGGGACAGGGGAGGCACTGAAGCTTTCTTT

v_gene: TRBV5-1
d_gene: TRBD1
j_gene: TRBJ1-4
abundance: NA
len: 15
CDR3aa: CASSGGQGADEKLFF
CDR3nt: TGCGCCAGCAGCGGTGGACAGGGAGCGGATGAAAAACTGTTTTTT

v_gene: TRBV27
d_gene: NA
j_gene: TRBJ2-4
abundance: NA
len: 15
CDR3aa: CASSPRSSAKNIQYF
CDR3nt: TGTGCCAGCAGTCCCAGGTCCTCAGCCAAAAACATTCAGTACTTC

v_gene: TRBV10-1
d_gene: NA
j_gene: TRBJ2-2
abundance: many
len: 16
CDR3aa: CASSEHGGLDTGELFF
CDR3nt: TGCGCCAGCAGTGAGCATGGGGGGCTCGACACCGGGGAGCTGTTTTTT

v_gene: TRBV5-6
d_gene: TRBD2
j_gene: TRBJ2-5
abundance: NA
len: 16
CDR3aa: CASSLIGLAEQETQYF
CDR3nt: TGTGCCAGCAGCTTGATAGGACTAGCGGAACAAGAGACCCAGTACTTC

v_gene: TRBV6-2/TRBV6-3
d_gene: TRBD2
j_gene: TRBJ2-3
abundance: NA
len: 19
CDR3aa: CASSYSSSGGPPGTDTQYF
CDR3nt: TGTGCCAGCAGTTACTCGAGTAGCGGGGGTCCTCCGGGGACAGATACGCAGTATTTT

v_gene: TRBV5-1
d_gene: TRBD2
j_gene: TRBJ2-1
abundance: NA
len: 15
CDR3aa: CASSLSGATYNEQFF
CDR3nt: TGCGCCAGCAGCCTAAGCGGGGCTACCTACAATGAGCAGTTCTTC

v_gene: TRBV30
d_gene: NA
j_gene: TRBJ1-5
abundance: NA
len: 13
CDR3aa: CAWSTGQHQPQHF
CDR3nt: TGTGCCTGGAGCACCGGACAACATCAGCCCCAGCATTTT

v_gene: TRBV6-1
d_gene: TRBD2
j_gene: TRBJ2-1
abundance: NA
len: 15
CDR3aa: CASSEFSGGANEQFF
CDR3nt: TGTGCCAGCAGTGAATTTAGCGGGGGGGCCAATGAGCAGTTCTTC

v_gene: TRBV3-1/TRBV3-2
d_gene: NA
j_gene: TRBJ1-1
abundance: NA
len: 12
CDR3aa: CASGLRNTEAFF
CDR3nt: TGTGCCAGCGGACTTAGGAACACTGAAGCTTTCTTT